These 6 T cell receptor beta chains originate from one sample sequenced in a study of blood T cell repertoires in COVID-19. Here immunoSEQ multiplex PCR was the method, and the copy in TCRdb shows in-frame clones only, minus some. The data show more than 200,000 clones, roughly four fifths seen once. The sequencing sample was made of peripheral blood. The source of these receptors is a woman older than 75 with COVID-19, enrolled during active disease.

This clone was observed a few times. The CDR3 reads CASSGTGGTGELFF. CDR3 DNA: TGTGCCAGCAGCGGAACAGGGGGGACCGGGGAGCTGTTTTTT. V gene TRBV5-5 combines with J gene TRBJ2-2; 8 nucleotides line up with TRBD1. V lost 4 bases, J lost 5 bases, and 4 bases stayed unmatched. The CDR3 runs 14 residues. The germline V gene has CDR1 SGHKS and CDR2 YYEKEE (reference sequence). The full variable domain, in which reference TRBV5-5 and TRBJ2-2 provide the parts outside the CDR3, is DAGVTQSPTHLIKTRGQQVTLRCSPISGHKSVSWYQQVLGQGPQFIFQYYEKEERGRGNFPDRFSARQFPNYSSELNVNALLLGDSALYLCASSGTGGTGELFFGEGSRLTVL.

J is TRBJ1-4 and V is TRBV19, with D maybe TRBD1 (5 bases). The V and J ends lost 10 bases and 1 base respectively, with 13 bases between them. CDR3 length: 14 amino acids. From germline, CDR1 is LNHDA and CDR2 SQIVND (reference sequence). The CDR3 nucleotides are TGTGCCACCCAGGGATTCGAAACTAATGAAAAACTGTTTTTT. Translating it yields CATQGFETNEKLFF.

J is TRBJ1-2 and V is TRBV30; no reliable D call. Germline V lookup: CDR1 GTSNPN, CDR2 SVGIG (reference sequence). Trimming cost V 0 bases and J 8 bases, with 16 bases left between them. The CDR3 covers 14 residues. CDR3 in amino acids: CAWSVAVTTGGYTF. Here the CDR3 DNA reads TGTGCCTGGAGTGTAGCAGTGACTACCGGGGGCTACACCTTC.

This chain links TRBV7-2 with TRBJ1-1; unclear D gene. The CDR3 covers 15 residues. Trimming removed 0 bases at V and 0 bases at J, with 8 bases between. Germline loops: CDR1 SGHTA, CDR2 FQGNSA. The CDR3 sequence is CASSLARYLNTEAFF. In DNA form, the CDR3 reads TGTGCCAGCAGCTTAGCCAGGTACTTGAACACTGAAGCTTTCTTT. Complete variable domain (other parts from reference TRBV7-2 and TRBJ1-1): GAGVSQSPSNKVTEKGKDVELRCDPISGHTALYWYRQSLGQGLEFLIYFQGNSAPDKSGLPSDRFSAERTGGSVSTLTIQRTQQEDSAVYLCASSLARYLNTEAFFGQGTRLTVV.

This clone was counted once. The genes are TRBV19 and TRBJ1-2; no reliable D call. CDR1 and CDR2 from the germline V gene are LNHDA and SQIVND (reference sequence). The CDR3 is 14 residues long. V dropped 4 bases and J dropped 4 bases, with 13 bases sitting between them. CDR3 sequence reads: CASSTLNSFYGYTF. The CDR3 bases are TGTGCCAGTAGTACCCTTAACAGCTTCTATGGCTACACCTTC.

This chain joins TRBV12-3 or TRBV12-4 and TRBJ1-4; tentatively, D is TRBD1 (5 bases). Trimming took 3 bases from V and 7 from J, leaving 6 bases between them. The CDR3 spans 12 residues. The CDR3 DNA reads TGTGCCAGCAGTTTGGGGGGTGAAAAACTGTTTTTT. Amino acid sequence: CASSLGGEKLFF.